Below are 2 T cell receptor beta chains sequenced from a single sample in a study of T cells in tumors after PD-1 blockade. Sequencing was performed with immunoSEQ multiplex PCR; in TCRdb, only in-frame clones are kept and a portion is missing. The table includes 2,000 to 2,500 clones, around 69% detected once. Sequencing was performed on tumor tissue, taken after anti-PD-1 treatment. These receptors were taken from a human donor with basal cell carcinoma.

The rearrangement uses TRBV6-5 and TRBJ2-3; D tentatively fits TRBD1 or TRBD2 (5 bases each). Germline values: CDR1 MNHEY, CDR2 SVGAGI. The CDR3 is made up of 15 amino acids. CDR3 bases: TGTGTGGCAACGAGGGTCGGGACCTCCACAGATACGCAGTATTTT. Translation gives CVATRVGTSTDTQYF.

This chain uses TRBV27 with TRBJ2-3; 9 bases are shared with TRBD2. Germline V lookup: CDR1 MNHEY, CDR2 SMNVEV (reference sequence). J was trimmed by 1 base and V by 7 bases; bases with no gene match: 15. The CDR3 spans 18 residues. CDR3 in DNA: TGTGCCAGCAAAAGGGGGATAGGGGCGGGAGGGGGCACAGATACGCAGTATTTT. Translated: CASKRGIGAGGGTDTQYF.